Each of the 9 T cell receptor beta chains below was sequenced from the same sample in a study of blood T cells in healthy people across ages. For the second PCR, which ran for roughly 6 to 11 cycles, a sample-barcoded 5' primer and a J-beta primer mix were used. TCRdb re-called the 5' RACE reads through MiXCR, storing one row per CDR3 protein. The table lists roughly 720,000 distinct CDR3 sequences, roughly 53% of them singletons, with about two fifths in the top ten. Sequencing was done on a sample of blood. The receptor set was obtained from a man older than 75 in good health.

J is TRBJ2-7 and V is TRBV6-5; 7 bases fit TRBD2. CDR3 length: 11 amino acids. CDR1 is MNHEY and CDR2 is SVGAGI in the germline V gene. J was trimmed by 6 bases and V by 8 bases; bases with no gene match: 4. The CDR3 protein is CASRGEGEQYF. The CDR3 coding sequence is TGTGCCAGCCGGGGGGAAGGCGAGCAGTACTTC.

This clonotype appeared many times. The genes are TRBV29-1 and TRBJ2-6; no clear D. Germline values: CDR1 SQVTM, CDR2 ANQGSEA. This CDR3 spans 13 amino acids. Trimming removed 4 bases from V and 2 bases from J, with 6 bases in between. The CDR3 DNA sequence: TGCAGCGTTGGGGTACCTGGGGCCAACGTCCTGACTTTC. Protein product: CSVGVPGANVLTF.

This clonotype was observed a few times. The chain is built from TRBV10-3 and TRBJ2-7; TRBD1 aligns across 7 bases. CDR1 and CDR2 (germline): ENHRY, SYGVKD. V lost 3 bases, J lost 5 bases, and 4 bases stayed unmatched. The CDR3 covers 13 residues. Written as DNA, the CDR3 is TGTGCCATCAGTGACCCGGGACAGCACGAGCAGTACTTC. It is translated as CAISDPGQHEQYF.

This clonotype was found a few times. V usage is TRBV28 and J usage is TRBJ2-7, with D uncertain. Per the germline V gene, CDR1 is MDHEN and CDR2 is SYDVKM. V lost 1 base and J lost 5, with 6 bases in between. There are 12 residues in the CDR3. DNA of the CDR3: TGTGCCAGCAGTTTATTGGATGACGAGCAGTACTTC. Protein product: CASSLLDDEQYF.

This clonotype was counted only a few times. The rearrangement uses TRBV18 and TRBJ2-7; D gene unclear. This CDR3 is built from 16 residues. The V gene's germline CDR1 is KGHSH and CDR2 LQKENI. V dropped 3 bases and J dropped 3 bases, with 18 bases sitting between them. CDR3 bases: TGTGCCAGCTCACCTTTAACCATCCGGAACTTCTACGAGCAGTACTTC. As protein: CASSPLTIRNFYEQYF.

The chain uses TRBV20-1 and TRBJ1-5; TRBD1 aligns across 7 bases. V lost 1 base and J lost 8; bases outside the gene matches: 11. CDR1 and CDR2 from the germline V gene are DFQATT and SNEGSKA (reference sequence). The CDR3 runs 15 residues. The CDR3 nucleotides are TGCAGTGCTAGAGTTCCGGGAGGGGGCAGGGAGCCCCAGCATTTT. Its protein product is CSARVPGGGREPQHF.

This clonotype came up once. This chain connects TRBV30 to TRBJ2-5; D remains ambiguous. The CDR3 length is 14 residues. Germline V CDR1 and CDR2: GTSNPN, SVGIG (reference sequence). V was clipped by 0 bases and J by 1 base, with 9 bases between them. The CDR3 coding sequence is TGTGCCTGGAGTGTACTTGCGATCCAAGAGACCCAGTACTTC. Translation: CAWSVLAIQETQYF.

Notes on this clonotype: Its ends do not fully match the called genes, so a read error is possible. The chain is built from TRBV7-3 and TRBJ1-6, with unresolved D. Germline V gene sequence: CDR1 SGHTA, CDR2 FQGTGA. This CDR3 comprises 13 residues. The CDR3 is CASSLQRDSPLHF. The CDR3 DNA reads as TGTGCCAGCAGCTTACAGCGGGATTCGCCCCTCCACTTT. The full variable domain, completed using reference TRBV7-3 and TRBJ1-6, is GAGVSQTPSNKVTEKGKYVELRCDPISGHTALYWYRQSLGQGPEFLIYFQGTGAADDSGLPNDRFFAVRPEGSVSTLKIQRTERGDSAVYLCASSLQRDSPLHFGNGTRLTVT.

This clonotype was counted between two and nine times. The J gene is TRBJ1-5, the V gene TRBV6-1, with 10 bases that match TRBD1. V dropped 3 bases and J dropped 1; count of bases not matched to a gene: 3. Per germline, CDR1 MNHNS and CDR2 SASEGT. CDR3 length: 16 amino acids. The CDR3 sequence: CASSETGGMSNQPQHF. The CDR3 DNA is TGTGCCAGCAGTGAGACAGGGGGCATGAGCAATCAGCCCCAGCATTTT.